Listed here is a single T cell receptor beta chain. Its cognate antigen is unknown. 13 Jbeta primers and 60 Vbeta primers were used for the PCR. Original processing notes: A later analysis tallied some 80 million unique TCR beta chains, around 9.9 million of them shared. This table comes from immunoSEQ multiplex PCR, and its TCRdb copy is limited to in-frame clones, with some not included. Clone size and the V and J calls come from that table; the DNA yielded D and trimming. Its table records 150,000 or so clones. This specimen belongs to a study of cytomegalovirus exposure and HLA in healthy donors. Germline lookup yields CDR1 SGDLS and CDR2 YYNGEE. Germline trimming cut 0 bases from V and 7 bases from J; bases unmatched to any gene: 8. The CDR3 is made up of 16 amino acids. Regarding the study as a whole: Later analysis suggested links between common viral pathogens and several top significant clusters. A reported reduction in N-insertions relative to the approximately 600-donor mean was seen in an Asian-associated ancestry cluster in a later analysis. For most TCR sequences rarity was the rule, although some public TCRs occurred in many donors.

This clonotype originated in a woman aged 45-65 years in good health and CMV-seronegative. This rearrangement joins TRBV9 to TRBJ2-2, with TRBD1 identical over 8 bases. The sequenced material came from PBMCs. CDR3 amino acids: CASSVGVTGGFGELFF. Here the CDR3 DNA reads TGTGCCAGCAGCGTAGGAGTAACAGGGGGGTTCGGGGAGCTGTTTTTT.